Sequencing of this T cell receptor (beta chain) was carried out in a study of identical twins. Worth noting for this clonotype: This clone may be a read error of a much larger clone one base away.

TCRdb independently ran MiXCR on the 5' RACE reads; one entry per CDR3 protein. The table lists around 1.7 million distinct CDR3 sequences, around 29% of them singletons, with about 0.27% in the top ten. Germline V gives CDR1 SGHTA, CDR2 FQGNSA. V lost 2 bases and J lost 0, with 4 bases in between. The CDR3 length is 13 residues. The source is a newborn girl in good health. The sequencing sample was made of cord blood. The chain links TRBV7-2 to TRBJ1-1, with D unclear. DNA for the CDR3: TGTGCCAGCAGCTTAAACGTGAACACTGAAGCTTTCTTT. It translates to CASSLNVNTEAFF.